This T cell receptor beta chain was sequenced during a study of circulating and synovial CD4+ cells in juvenile arthritis. The germline CDR1 and CDR2 sequences are SNHLY and FYNNEI. With 5 bases clipped from V and 5 bases from J, the junction kept 7 bases outside the gene matches. There are 14 residues in the CDR3. This table comes from immunoSEQ multiplex PCR, and its TCRdb copy is limited to in-frame clones, with some not included. In the table there are 25,000 to 35,000 clones, 93% of which are singletons. Regarding the study as a whole: Measured synovium overlap likely understates the true shared repertoire.

Concerning this clone: What it binds is not known.

The specimen sequenced was CD4+ T cells from blood. The J gene is TRBJ2-5, the V gene TRBV2, with 8 bases lining up with TRBD2. The sequence was obtained from a human donor with juvenile idiopathic arthritis. For the CDR3, the DNA is TGTGCCAGCAGTAGGACTAGCTATTACGAGACCCAGTACTTC. It codes for CASSRTSYYETQYF.